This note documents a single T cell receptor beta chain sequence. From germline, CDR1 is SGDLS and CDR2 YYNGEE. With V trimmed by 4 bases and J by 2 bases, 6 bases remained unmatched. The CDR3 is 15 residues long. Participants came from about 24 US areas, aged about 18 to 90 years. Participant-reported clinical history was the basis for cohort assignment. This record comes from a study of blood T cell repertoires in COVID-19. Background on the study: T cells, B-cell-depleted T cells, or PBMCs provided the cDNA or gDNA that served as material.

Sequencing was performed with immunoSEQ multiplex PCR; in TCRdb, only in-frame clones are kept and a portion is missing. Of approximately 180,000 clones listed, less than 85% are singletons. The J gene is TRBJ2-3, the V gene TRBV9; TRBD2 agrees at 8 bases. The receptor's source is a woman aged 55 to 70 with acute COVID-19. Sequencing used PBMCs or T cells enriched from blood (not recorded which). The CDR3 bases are TGTGCCAGCAGCCCACTAGCGGAGACCACAGATACGCAGTATTTT. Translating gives CASSPLAETTDTQYF.